One and the same sample provided the 27 T cell receptor beta chains below, sequenced in a study of blood T cell repertoires in COVID-19. Method: immunoSEQ multiplex PCR; TCRdb's copy keeps in-frame clones and lacks some. This sample has under 200,000 clones, with under 90% found just once. The material sequenced was peripheral blood. The origin of the receptors is an elderly woman with acute or convalescent COVID-19.

The chain joins TRBV19 to TRBJ2-5, with 12 bases matching TRBD1. With V trimmed by 5 bases and J by 6 bases, 7 bases remained unmatched. This CDR3 contains 15 residues. Germline CDR1 is LNHDA and CDR2 is SQIVND (reference sequence). The CDR3 spells CASSSGTGGAQTQYF. The CDR3 DNA sequence: TGTGCCAGTAGTTCCGGGACAGGGGGCGCGCAGACCCAGTACTTC.

This chain joins TRBV6-6 and TRBJ2-7; 9 positions agree with TRBD2. The germline CDR1 and CDR2 sequences are MNHNY and SVGAGI (reference sequence). The CDR3 totals 12 residues. V was pared by 5 bases and J by 7 bases, with 3 bases of the junction left unmatched. The CDR3 protein is CASSRREGEQYF. The CDR3 nucleotides read TGTGCCAGCAGTAGGCGGGAGGGTGAGCAGTACTTC.

The V call is TRBV6-2 or TRBV6-3, the J call TRBJ1-2; tentatively, D is TRBD1 (6 bases). V was clipped by 6 bases and J by 8 bases, with 16 bases between them. Germline V lookup: CDR1 MNHEY, CDR2 SVGEGT. CDR3 length: 13 residues. The CDR3 loop reads CASSLPGQWGYTF. The CDR3 DNA sequence: TGTGCCAGCAGCCTACCCGGACAGTGGGGCTACACCTTC.

The chain is built from TRBV30 and TRBJ2-6; 8 nucleotides align to TRBD1. V lost 4 bases and J lost 4; bases outside the gene matches: 12. Per the germline V gene, CDR1 is GTSNPN and CDR2 is SVGIG (reference sequence). CDR3 length: 17 amino acids. The CDR3 spells CAWTGIYQGAGANVLTF. CDR3 in DNA: TGTGCCTGGACCGGAATCTATCAGGGGGCGGGGGCCAACGTCCTGACTTTC. The whole variable domain, filled in from reference TRBV30 and TRBJ2-6, reads SQTIHQWPATLVQPVGSPLSLECTVEGTSNPNLYWYRQAAGRGLQLLFYSVGIGQISSEVPQNLSASRPQDRQFILSSKKLLLSDSGFYLCAWTGIYQGAGANVLTFGAGSRLTVL.

A note on this clone: This CDR3 is also generated by other DNA sequences in the sample. CDR3 bases: TGTGCCAGCAGCTTACAGGGGGTAGGGGGGGCCAACGTCCTGACTTTC. Protein sequence: CASSLQGVGGANVLTF. The chain is built from TRBV7-2 and TRBJ2-6; 7 nucleotides align to TRBD1. CDR3 length: 16 residues. Germline trimming cut 2 bases from V and 4 bases from J; bases unmatched to any gene: 5. Germline CDR1 SGHTA, CDR2 FQGNSA.

The chain is built from TRBV12-3 or TRBV12-4 and TRBJ2-2, with unresolved D. The germline V and J ends were trimmed by 8 bases and 6 bases, with 7 bases remaining between them. The CDR3 sequence is 11 residues long. CDR3 loop: CASRAAGELFF. CDR3 bases: TGTGCCAGCCGTGCGGCCGGGGAGCTGTTTTTT.

The CDR3 region is CASSNHGTGSSPLHF. DNA for the CDR3: TGTGCCAGCAGTAACCACGGGACAGGGTCTTCACCCCTCCACTTT. V usage is TRBV28 and J usage is TRBJ1-6; 9 bases fit TRBD1. The CDR3 consists of 15 residues. Germline V lookup: CDR1 MDHEN, CDR2 SYDVKM. V shed 5 bases, J shed 9 bases, and the junction held 8 bases outside the gene matches.

This clone was counted a single time. The rearrangement uses TRBV4-1 and TRBJ1-2; a possible D gene is TRBD1 (6 bases). CDR3 length equals 18 residues. From germline, CDR1 is MGHRA and CDR2 YSYEKL. Trimming left V 4 bases short and J 3 bases short, with 24 bases between. CDR3 region: CASSPRTELRFSYYGYTF. The CDR3 DNA sequence: TGCGCCAGCAGCCCCCGGACAGAGCTGCGTTTTTCCTACTATGGCTACACCTTC.

J is TRBJ2-3 and V is TRBV5-1; no firm D call. CDR3 length: 14 residues. Germline CDR1 and CDR2: SGHRS and YFSETQ. Trimming stripped 0 bases from V and 6 bases from J, with 11 bases between. CDR3 residues: CASSLGGTRDTQYF. The CDR3 DNA is TGCGCCAGCAGCTTGGGTGGCACGAGGGATACGCAGTATTTT.

This sequence joins TRBV9 and TRBJ1-1; unclear D gene. Trimming pared 0 bases from V and 3 bases from J, leaving 12 bases between. The length of the CDR3 is 15 residues. From germline, CDR1 is SGDLS and CDR2 YYNGEE. For the CDR3, the DNA is TGTGCCAGCAGCGTAGATGTAGGCAGCGACACTGAAGCTTTCTTT. It is translated as CASSVDVGSDTEAFF.

This chain connects TRBV10-3 to TRBJ1-6, with 9 bases fitting TRBD1. Germline CDR1 ENHRY, CDR2 SYGVKD. The junction had 3 bases not matched to a gene; V was cut back by 5 bases and J by 7 bases. The CDR3 extends over 14 amino acids. CDR3 protein: CAISPQGANSPLHF. The DNA of the CDR3 is TGTGCCATCAGTCCACAGGGGGCGAATTCACCCCTCCACTTT.

The chain uses TRBV7-9 and TRBJ2-7, with TRBD1 as a possible D gene (7 bases). The V end lost 3 bases, the J end lost 3 bases, and 12 bases lay between the germline ends. CDR3 length equals 14 residues. The germline V gene has CDR1 SEHNR and CDR2 FQNEAQ (reference sequence). The CDR3 sequence is CASSFRQGGYEQYF. The CDR3, as DNA: TGTGCCAGCAGCTTTAGGCAGGGGGGCTACGAGCAGTACTTC.

V usage is TRBV3-1 (or the pseudogene TRBV3-2) and J usage is TRBJ1-3; D is undetermined. V was trimmed by 2 bases and J by 9 bases, leaving 5 bases between them. Germline V lookup: CDR1 LGHDT, CDR2 YNNKEL (reference sequence). CDR3 length: 11 residues. The DNA for the CDR3 is TGTGCCAGCAGCCAACACTCCACCATATATTTT. It encodes CASSQHSTIYF.

V gene TRBV19 combines with J gene TRBJ1-1; TRBD1 matches 7 bases. CDR3 length equals 14 residues. Germline values: CDR1 LNHDA, CDR2 SQIVND (reference sequence). With V trimmed by 3 bases and J by 3 bases, 4 bases remained unmatched. Written as DNA, the CDR3 is TGTGCCAGTAGTATCCTGGGGACAGACACTGAAGCTTTCTTT. It translates to CASSILGTDTEAFF.

The V and J genes are TRBV19 and TRBJ2-5; D is ambiguous. With 3 bases removed from V and 0 bases from J, the gap between germline ends came to 8 bases. This CDR3 has 14 residues. Germline CDR1 is LNHDA and CDR2 is SQIVND (reference sequence). The CDR3 is CASSITLHQETQYF. CDR3 in DNA: TGTGCCAGTAGTATCACTCTTCACCAAGAGACCCAGTACTTC.

Concerning this clone itself: This specimen includes other DNA sequences encoding the same CDR3. This chain links TRBV6-5 with TRBJ1-3, with 10 bases identical to TRBD1. V shed 0 bases and J 2 bases; nucleotides not matched to a gene: 1. The V gene's germline CDR1 is MNHEY and CDR2 SVGAGI. The CDR3 contains 16 residues. This CDR3 reads CASSYSGQGAGNTIYF. Here the CDR3 DNA reads TGTGCCAGCAGTTACTCCGGACAGGGGGCTGGAAACACCATATATTTT.

The J gene is TRBJ2-5, the V gene TRBV30, with D unresolved. The CDR3 extends over 11 amino acids. Germline CDR1 reads GTSNPN; CDR2 reads SVGIG (reference sequence). V lost 1 base to trimming and J lost 3 bases, with 3 bases between them. CDR3 loop: CAWSAKETQYF. In nucleotides, the CDR3 is TGTGCCTGGAGTGCAAAAGAGACCCAGTACTTC.

The V gene is TRBV4-1, the J gene TRBJ2-5; D possibly corresponds to TRBD2 (7 bases). The germline CDR1 and CDR2 sequences are MGHRA and YSYEKL. V shed 7 bases and J shed 5 bases, with 17 bases lying between them. CDR3 length equals 14 residues. The CDR3, as DNA: TGCGCCAGCACCCTACAGGGAGGGGGGGAGACCCAGTACTTC. It specifies CASTLQGGGETQYF.

The chain is built from TRBV7-2 and TRBJ2-1, with D perhaps TRBD2 (6 bases). CDR1 is SGHTA, CDR2 FQGNSA, per germline. V was trimmed by 2 bases and J by 7 bases, leaving 12 bases between them. The CDR3 sequence is 14 residues long. CDR3: CASSLTGTGNEQFF. The CDR3 DNA is TGTGCCAGCAGCTTAACCGGGACTGGAAATGAGCAGTTCTTC.

The V call is TRBV6-1, the J call TRBJ1-1; D is unclear. The V end was cut by 1 base, the J end by 0 bases, with 12 bases between. The CDR3 totals 16 residues. CDR1 is MNHNS and CDR2 is SASEGT in the germline V gene. Here the CDR3 DNA reads TGTGCCAGCAGTGAAGTTGCTCGAGGGATGAACACTGAAGCTTTCTTT. Translated, it gives CASSEVARGMNTEAFF.

The V and J genes are TRBV5-1 and TRBJ1-1; the D gene is possibly TRBD1 (5 bases). The V gene lost 3 bases and the J gene lost 3 bases, with 15 bases spanning the gap. The germline V gene has CDR1 SGHRS and CDR2 YFSETQ. The CDR3 is made up of 15 amino acids. CDR3: CASSSTWGGDTEAFF. In DNA form, the CDR3 reads TGCGCCAGCAGCTCGACATGGGGAGGGGACACTGAAGCTTTCTTT. Complete variable domain (other parts from reference TRBV5-1 and TRBJ1-1): KAGVTQTPRYLIKTRGQQVTLSCSPISGHRSVSWYQQTPGQGLQFLFEYFSETQRNKGNFPGRFSGRQFSNSRSEMNVSTLELGDSALYLCASSSTWGGDTEAFFGQGTRLTVV.

As concerns this clone: One junction end disagrees with the germline gene, perhaps due to a read error. The chain is built from TRBV19 and TRBJ2-1; D is uncertain. This CDR3 is built from 15 residues. Germline V gene sequence: CDR1 LNHDA, CDR2 SQIVND (reference sequence). The CDR3 protein is CASSLEIQSYNEQFF. The DNA of the CDR3 is TGTGCCAGTAGTCTAGAAATCCAATCCTACAATGAGCAGTTCTTC. Using reference TRBV19 and TRBJ2-1 for the parts outside the CDR3, the full variable domain is DGGITQSPKYLFRKEGQNVTLSCEQNLNHDAMYWYRQDPGQGLRLIYYSQIVNDFQKGDIAEGYSVSREKKESFPLTVTSAQKNPTAFYLCASSLEIQSYNEQFFGPGTRLTVL.

This chain links TRBV28 with TRBJ1-3; TRBD1 matches at 10 bases. With V trimmed by 6 bases and J by 7 bases, 9 bases remained unmatched. Germline V gives CDR1 MDHEN, CDR2 SYDVKM. The CDR3 is 15 residues long. CDR3 in amino acids: CASRAGDRGGNTIYF. CDR3 DNA sequence: TGTGCCAGCAGGGCTGGGGACAGGGGAGGCAACACCATATATTTT.

The chain is built from TRBV5-5 and TRBJ2-5; 9 nucleotides line up with TRBD1. In germline, CDR1 is SGHKS, CDR2 YYEKEE (reference sequence). The CDR3 is made up of 16 amino acids. V lost 1 base and J lost 1; bases outside the gene matches: 5. CDR3 DNA sequence: TGTGCCAGCAGCTTGTCTGGGACAGGGCCCCAAGAGACCCAGTACTTC. Its protein product is CASSLSGTGPQETQYF. Together with reference TRBV5-5 and TRBJ2-5, the CDR3 gives the full variable domain: DAGVTQSPTHLIKTRGQQVTLRCSPISGHKSVSWYQQVLGQGPQFIFQYYEKEERGRGNFPDRFSARQFPNYSSELNVNALLLGDSALYLCASSLSGTGPQETQYFGPGTRLLVL.

The chain recombines TRBV30 with TRBJ1-2, with a tentative D call TRBD1 (5 bases). CDR3 length: 13 residues. CDR1 and CDR2 (germline): GTSNPN, SVGIG (reference sequence). The V gene lost 4 bases and the J gene lost 8 bases, with 17 bases spanning the gap. CDR3 region: CAWNSMGGLGYTF. The CDR3 nucleotides are TGTGCCTGGAATAGTATGGGGGGTTTGGGCTACACCTTC.

The chain couples TRBV29-1 to TRBJ2-7, with D possibly TRBD2 on 5 matching bases. V lost 6 bases to trimming and J lost 6 bases, with 21 bases between them. The CDR3 has 14 residues. Germline V gives CDR1 SQVTM, CDR2 ANQGSEA. Here the CDR3 DNA reads TGCAGCGTGGAGACGGGGTTAATACCTTCCGAGCAGTACTTC. This translates into CSVETGLIPSEQYF.

The rearrangement links TRBV30 to TRBJ1-4; D gene unclear. The V gene lost 5 bases and the J gene lost 7 bases, with 14 bases spanning the gap. This CDR3 has 13 residues. Germline CDR1 is GTSNPN and CDR2 is SVGIG (reference sequence). CDR3 in amino acids: CAWSGLIREKLFF. For the CDR3, the DNA is TGTGCCTGGTCTGGACTTATACGTGAAAAACTGTTTTTT.